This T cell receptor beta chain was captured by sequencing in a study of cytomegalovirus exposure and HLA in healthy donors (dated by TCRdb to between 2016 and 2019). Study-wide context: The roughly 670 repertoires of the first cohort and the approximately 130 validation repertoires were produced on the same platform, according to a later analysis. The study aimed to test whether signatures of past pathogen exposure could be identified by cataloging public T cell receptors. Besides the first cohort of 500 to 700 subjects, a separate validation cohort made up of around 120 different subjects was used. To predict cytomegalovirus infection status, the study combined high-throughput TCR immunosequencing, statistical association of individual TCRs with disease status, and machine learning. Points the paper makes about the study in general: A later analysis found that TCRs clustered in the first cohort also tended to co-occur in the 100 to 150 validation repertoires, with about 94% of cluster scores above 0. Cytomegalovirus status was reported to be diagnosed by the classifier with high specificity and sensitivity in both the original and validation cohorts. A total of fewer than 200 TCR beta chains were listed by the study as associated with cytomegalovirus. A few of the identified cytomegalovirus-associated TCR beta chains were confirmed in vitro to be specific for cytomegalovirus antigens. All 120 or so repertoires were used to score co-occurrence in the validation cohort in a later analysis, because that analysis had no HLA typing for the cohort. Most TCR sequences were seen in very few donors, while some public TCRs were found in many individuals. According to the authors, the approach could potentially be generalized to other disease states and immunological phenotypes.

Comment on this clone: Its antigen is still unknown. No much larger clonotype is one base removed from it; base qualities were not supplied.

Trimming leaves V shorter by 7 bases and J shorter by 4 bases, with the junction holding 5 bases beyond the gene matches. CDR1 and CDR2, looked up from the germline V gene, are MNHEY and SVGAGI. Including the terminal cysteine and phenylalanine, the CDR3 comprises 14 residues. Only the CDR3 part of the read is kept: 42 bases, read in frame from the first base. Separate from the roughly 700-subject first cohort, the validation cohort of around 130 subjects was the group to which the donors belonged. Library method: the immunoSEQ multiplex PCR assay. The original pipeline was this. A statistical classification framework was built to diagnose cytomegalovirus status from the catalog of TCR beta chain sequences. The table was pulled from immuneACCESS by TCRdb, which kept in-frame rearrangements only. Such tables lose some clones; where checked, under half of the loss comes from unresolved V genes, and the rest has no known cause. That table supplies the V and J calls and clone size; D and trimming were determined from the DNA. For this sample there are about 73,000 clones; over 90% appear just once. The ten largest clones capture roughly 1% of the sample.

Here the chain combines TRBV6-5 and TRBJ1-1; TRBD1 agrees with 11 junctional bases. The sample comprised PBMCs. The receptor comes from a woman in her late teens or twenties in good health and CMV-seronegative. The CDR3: CASTPGTGGTEAFF. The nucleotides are TGTGCCAGCACACCCGGGACAGGGGGCACTGAAGCTTTCTTT.